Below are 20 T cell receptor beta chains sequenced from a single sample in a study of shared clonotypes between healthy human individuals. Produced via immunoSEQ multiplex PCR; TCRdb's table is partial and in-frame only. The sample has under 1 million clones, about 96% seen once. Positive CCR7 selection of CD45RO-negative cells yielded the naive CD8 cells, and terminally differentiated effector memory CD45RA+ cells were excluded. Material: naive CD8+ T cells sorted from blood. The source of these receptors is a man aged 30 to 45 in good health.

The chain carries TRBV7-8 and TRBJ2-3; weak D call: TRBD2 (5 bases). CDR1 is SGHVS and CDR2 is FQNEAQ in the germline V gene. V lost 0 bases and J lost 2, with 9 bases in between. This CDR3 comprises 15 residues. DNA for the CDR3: TGTGCCAGCAGCTTAGCGCCGGGATACACAGATACGCAGTATTTT. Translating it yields CASSLAPGYTDTQYF.

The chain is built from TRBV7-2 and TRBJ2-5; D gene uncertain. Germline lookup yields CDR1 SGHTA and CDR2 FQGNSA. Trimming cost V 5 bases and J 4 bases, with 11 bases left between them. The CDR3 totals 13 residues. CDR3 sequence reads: CASSPDPLETQYF. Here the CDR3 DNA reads TGTGCCAGCAGCCCTGATCCCCTAGAGACCCAGTACTTC.

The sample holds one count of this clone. The CDR3 sequence is CASSQGTVGTEAFF. CDR3 sequence (DNA): TGCGCCAGCAGCCAAGGGACAGTAGGGACTGAAGCTTTCTTT. The chain uses TRBV4-3 and TRBJ1-1; D perhaps matches TRBD1 (6 bases). Between the trimmed V and J ends, which lost 1 base and 5 bases, there was a span of 11 bases. The CDR3 spans 14 residues. Germline CDR1 LGHNA, CDR2 YSLEER.

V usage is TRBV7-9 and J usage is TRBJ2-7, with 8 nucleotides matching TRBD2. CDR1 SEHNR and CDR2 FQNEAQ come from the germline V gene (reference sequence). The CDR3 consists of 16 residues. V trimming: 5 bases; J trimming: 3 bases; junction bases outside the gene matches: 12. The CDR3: CASSLTGGELSYEQYF. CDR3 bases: TGTGCCAGCAGCCTCACCGGGGGGGAGTTGAGCTACGAGCAGTACTTC.

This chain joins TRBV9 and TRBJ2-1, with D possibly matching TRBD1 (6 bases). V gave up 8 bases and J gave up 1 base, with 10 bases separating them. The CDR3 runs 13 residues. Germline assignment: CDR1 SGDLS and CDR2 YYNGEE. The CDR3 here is CASSRGSYNEQFF. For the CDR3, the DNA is TGTGCCAGTTCCAGGGGTTCCTACAATGAGCAGTTCTTC.

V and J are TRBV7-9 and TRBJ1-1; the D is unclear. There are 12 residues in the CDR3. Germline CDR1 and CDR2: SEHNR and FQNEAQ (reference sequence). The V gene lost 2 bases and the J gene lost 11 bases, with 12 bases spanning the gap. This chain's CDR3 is CASSLPLAWAFF. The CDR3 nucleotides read TGTGCCAGCAGCTTACCGCTTGCCTGGGCTTTCTTT. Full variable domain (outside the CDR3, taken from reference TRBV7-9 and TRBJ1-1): DTGVSQNPRHKITKRGQNVTFRCDPISEHNRLYWYRQTLGQGPEFLTYFQNEAQLEKSRLLSDRFSAERPKGSFSTLEIQRTEQGDSAMYLCASSLPLAWAFFGQGTRLTVV.

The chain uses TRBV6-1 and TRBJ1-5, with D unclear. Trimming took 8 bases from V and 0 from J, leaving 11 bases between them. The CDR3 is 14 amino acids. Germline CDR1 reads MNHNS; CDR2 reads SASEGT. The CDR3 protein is CASGISYSNQPQHF. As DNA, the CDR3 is TGTGCCAGCGGGATTTCCTATAGCAATCAGCCCCAGCATTTT.

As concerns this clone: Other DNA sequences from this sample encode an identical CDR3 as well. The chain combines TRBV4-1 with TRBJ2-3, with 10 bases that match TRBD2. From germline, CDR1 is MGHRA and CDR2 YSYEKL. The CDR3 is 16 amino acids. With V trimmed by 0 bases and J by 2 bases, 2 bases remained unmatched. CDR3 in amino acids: CASSQDSGGSTDTQYF. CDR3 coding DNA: TGCGCCAGCAGCCAAGATAGCGGGGGGTCCACAGATACGCAGTATTTT.

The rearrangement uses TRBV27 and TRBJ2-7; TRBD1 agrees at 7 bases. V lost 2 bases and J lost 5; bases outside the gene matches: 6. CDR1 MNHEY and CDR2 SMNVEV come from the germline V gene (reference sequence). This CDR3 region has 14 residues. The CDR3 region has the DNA TGTGCCAGCAGTTTACTACTACAGGGGAACGAGCAGTACTTC. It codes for CASSLLLQGNEQYF.

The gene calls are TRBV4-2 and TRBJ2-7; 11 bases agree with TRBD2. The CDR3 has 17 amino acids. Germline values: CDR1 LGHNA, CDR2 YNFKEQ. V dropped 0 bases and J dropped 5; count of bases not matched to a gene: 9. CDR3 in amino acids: CASSQDVTSGGYDEQYF. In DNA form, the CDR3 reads TGTGCCAGCAGCCAAGATGTTACTAGCGGGGGATATGACGAGCAGTACTTC.

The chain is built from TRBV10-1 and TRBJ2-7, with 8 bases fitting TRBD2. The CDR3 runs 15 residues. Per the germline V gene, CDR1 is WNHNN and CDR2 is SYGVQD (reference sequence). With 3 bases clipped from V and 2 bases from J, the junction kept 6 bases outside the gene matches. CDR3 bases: TGCGCCAGCAGTGAAAAGCGGGGGACCGCCTACGAGCAGTACTTC. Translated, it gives CASSEKRGTAYEQYF.

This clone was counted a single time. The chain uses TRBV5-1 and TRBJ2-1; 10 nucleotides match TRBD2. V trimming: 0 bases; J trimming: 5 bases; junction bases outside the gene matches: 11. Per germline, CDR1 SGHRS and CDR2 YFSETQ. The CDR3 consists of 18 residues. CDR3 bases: TGCGCCAGCAGCTTGGCCGATAGGGAAGCGGGAGGGAACAATGAGCAGTTCTTC. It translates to CASSLADREAGGNNEQFF.

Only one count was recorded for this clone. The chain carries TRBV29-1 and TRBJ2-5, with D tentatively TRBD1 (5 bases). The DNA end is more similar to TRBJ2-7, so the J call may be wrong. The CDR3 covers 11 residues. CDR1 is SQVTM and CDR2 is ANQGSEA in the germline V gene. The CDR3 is CSVVQGYEQYF. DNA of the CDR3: TGCAGCGTTGTTCAGGGCTACGAGCAGTACTTC.

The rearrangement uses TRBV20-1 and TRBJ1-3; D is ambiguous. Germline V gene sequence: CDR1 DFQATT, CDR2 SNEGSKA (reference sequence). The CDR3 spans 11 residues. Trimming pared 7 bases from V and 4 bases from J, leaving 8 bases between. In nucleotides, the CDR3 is TGCAGTGTAGGACGCGGAAACACCATATATTTT. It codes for CSVGRGNTIYF.

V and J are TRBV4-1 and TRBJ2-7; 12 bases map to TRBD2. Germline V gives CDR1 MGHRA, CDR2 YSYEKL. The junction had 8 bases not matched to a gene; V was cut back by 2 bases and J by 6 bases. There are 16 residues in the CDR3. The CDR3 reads CASSQSGLAGSVEQYF. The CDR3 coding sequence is TGCGCCAGCAGCCAATCAGGACTAGCGGGATCGGTCGAGCAGTACTTC.

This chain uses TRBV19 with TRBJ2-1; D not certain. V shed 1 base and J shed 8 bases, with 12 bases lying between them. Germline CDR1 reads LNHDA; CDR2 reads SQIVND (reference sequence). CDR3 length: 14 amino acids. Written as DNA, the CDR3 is TGTGCCAGTAGTATAGTGGGTAGGCTAGATGAGCAGTTCTTC. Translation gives CASSIVGRLDEQFF.

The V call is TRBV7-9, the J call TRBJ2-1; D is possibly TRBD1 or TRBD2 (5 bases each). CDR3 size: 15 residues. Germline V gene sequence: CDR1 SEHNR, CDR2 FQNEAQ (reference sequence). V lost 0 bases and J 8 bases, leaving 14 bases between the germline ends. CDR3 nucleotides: TGTGCCAGCAGCTTAGCAGGGGACCCTGCCGATGAGCAGTTCTTC. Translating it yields CASSLAGDPADEQFF.

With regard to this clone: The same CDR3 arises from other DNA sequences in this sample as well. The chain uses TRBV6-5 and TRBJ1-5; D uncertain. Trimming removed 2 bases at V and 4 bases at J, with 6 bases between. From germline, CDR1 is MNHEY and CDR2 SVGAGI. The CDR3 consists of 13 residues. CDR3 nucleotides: TGTGCCAGCAGTTACGGGGTGAATCAGCCCCAGCATTTT. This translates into CASSYGVNQPQHF.

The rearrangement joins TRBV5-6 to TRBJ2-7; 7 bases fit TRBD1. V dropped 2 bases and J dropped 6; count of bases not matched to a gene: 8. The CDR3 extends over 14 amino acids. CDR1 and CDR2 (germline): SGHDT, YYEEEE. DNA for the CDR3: TGTGCCAGCAGCTTTTGGTGGACAGGTTCCGAGCAGTACTTC. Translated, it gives CASSFWWTGSEQYF. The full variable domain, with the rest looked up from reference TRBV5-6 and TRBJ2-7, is DAGVTQSPTHLIKTRGQQVTLRCSPKSGHDTVSWYQQALGQGPQFIFQYYEEEERQRGNFPDRFSGHQFPNYSSELNVNALLLGDSALYLCASSFWWTGSEQYFGPGTRLTVT.

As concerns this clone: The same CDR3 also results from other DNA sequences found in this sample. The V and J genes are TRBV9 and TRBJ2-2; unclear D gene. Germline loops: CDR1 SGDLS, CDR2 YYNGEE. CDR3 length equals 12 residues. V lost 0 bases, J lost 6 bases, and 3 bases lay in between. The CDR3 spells CASSVVSGELFF. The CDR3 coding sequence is TGTGCCAGCAGCGTAGTCTCCGGGGAGCTGTTTTTT.